This entry lists 15 T cell receptor beta chains sequenced from one sample in a study of CD8 T cells in Susac syndrome. The RNA, about 0.5 to 1 ug, was put through reverse transcription using random hexamers. Each CDR3 protein gets one entry after TCRdb re-called the immunoSEQ multiplex PCR reads with MiXCR. Here the sample spans over 130,000 distinct CDR3 sequences, more than 85% being singletons. The sample comprised CD4+ T cells from PBMCs. Every receptor here comes from a human donor with Susac syndrome.

This rearrangement joins TRBV7-3 to TRBJ1-1; no definite D call. Trimming stripped 3 bases from V and 0 bases from J, with 8 bases between. The germline V gene encodes CDR1 SGHTA and CDR2 FQGTGA. The CDR3 sequence is 14 residues long. The DNA for the CDR3 is TGTGCCAGCAGCTTTGCCGGGGTGAACACTGAAGCTTTCTTT. Residues: CASSFAGVNTEAFF.

The chain is built from TRBV20-1 and TRBJ2-7; the D is unclear. The CDR3 runs to 12 residues. Germline lookup yields CDR1 DFQATT and CDR2 SNEGSKA (reference sequence). The V and J ends lost 1 base and 6 bases respectively, with 10 bases between them. CDR3 residues: CSARGKGLEQYF. CDR3 DNA sequence: TGCAGTGCTAGAGGGAAAGGCCTCGAGCAGTACTTC.

The chain recombines TRBV29-1 with TRBJ2-1; the D gene is possibly TRBD2 (6 bases). Trimming took off 4 bases at V and 7 bases at J, with 14 bases between the two ends. Germline values: CDR1 SQVTM, CDR2 ANQGSEA. The CDR3 extends over 13 amino acids. The CDR3 region is CSVVGGQGNEQFF. The CDR3 DNA reads TGCAGCGTTGTCGGAGGGCAGGGAAATGAGCAGTTCTTC.

This clonotype came up once. V and J are TRBV6-5 and TRBJ2-1; D possibly uses TRBD1 or TRBD2 (6 bases each). This CDR3 is 14 amino acids long. The germline gives CDR1 MNHEY, CDR2 SVGAGI. The V gene lost 7 bases and the J gene lost 8 bases, with 18 bases spanning the gap. In DNA form, the CDR3 reads TGTGCCAGCACCCCGGGGGTCAGGGGCCATGAGCAGTTCTTC. It yields the protein CASTPGVRGHEQFF.

The chain is built from TRBV3-1 and TRBJ1-2; TRBD1 matches at 8 bases. The CDR3 has 16 residues. CDR1 LGHDT and CDR2 YNNKEL come from the germline V gene (reference sequence). With V trimmed by 4 bases and J by 7 bases, 14 bases remained unmatched. CDR3 sequence reads: CASSLGTGSSGAGYTF. CDR3 nucleotide sequence: TGTGCCAGCAGCCTGGGGACAGGCTCTAGCGGTGCTGGCTACACCTTC.

This clonotype was observed once. The chain recombines TRBV29-1 with TRBJ1-2, with D possibly being TRBD1 (6 bases). Trimming shortened V by 7 bases and J by 5 bases, and 14 bases separated the two germline ends. This CDR3 has 12 amino acids. Germline V gene lookup returns CDR1 SQVTM and CDR2 ANQGSEA. Here the CDR3 DNA reads TGCAGCGCCCAACAGGGTGTGTATGGCTACACCTTC. Its protein is CSAQQGVYGYTF.

This chain uses TRBV20-1 with TRBJ2-3; a possible D gene is TRBD1 (7 bases). CDR1 and CDR2 (germline): DFQATT, SNEGSKA (reference sequence). This CDR3 contains 14 residues. V lost 5 bases, J lost 2 bases, and 14 bases lay in between. CDR3 sequence (DNA): TGCAGTGCTGGAGGGGGCGGTTACACAGATACGCAGTATTTT. Protein product: CSAGGGGYTDTQYF.

The chain has TRBV7-9 and TRBJ2-5; D call uncertain. V shed 1 base and J shed 0 bases, with 6 bases lying between them. The CDR3 spans 14 residues. Per the germline V gene, CDR1 is SEHNR and CDR2 is FQNEAQ (reference sequence). The CDR3 DNA is TGTGCCAGCAGCTTAGTGGCATACCAAGAGACCCAGTACTTC. Translated: CASSLVAYQETQYF.

This chain links TRBV24-1 with TRBJ2-1; D might be TRBD1 or TRBD2, each matching 5 bases. The CDR3 spans 14 residues. V gave up 2 bases and J gave up 9 bases, with 13 bases separating them. In germline, CDR1 is KGHDR, CDR2 SFDVKD. CDR3 in amino acids: CATSDSVRGTEQFF. The CDR3, as DNA: TGTGCCACCAGTGATTCGGTGAGGGGTACTGAGCAGTTCTTC.

This clonotype has only one observation. J is TRBJ1-1 and V is TRBV28; no definite D call. Germline values: CDR1 MDHEN, CDR2 SYDVKM. Deletions cut 6 bases from V and 1 base from J, with 12 bases between. This CDR3 comprises 14 residues. The CDR3 region is CASRSPGRNTEAFF. In DNA form, the CDR3 reads TGTGCCAGCAGATCCCCGGGGAGGAACACTGAAGCTTTCTTT.

The genes are TRBV18 and TRBJ2-1; 7 nucleotides line up with TRBD1. The germline V gene has CDR1 KGHSH and CDR2 LQKENI. The CDR3 length is 16 residues. V lost 0 bases to trimming and J lost 8 bases; unmatched junction nucleotides: 10. The CDR3 DNA sequence: TGTGCCAGCTCACCACCGGATCGGGAAGGGGGCGATGAGCAGTTCTTC. Protein product: CASSPPDREGGDEQFF.

This chain links TRBV9 with TRBJ2-5; TRBD1 might be the D (5 bases). In germline, CDR1 is SGDLS, CDR2 YYNGEE. V lost 3 bases and J 0 bases, leaving 9 bases between the germline ends. The CDR3 spans 14 residues. DNA of the CDR3: TGTGCCAGCAGCGAGGACACTTACCAAGAGACCCAGTACTTC. Protein: CASSEDTYQETQYF. Full variable domain (outside the CDR3, taken from reference TRBV9 and TRBJ2-5): DSGVTQTPKHLITATGQRVTLRCSPRSGDLSVYWYQQSLDQGLQFLIQYYNGEERAKGNILERFSAQQFPDLHSELNLSSLELGDSALYFCASSEDTYQETQYFGPGTRLLVL.

Here the CDR3 reads CASSLAGRGGTEAFF. The CDR3 nucleotides read TGTGCCAGCAGCTTAGCAGGGCGGGGAGGCACTGAAGCTTTCTTT. This sequence joins TRBV7-2 and TRBJ1-1; D is unresolved. This CDR3 spans 15 amino acids. Trimming removed 0 bases at V and 4 bases at J, with 12 bases between. The germline V gene has CDR1 SGHTA and CDR2 FQGNSA.

This chain uses TRBV4-1 with TRBJ1-5; D is perhaps TRBD1 (5 bases). V was clipped by 0 bases and J by 0 bases, with 9 bases between them. CDR3 length: 16 amino acids. The V gene's germline CDR1 is MGHRA and CDR2 YSYEKL. The CDR3, as DNA: TGCGCCAGCAGCCAAGAGGGGACTGTTAGCAATCAGCCCCAGCATTTT. Its protein product is CASSQEGTVSNQPQHF.

This sequence joins TRBV20-1 and TRBJ2-3, with a tentative D call TRBD2 (5 bases). The CDR3 is made up of 13 amino acids. The V end lost 6 bases, the J end lost 0 bases, and 10 bases lay between the germline ends. Germline CDR1 reads DFQATT; CDR2 reads SNEGSKA (reference sequence). The CDR3 loop reads CSARSASTDTQYF. The CDR3 nucleotides read TGCAGTGCCCGTAGCGCTAGCACAGATACGCAGTATTTT.